This record covers a single T cell receptor beta chain. The junction departs from germline at one end; a sequencing error may be responsible. The CDR3 is made up of 16 amino acids. Germline loops: CDR1 MNHNS, CDR2 SASEGT. Researchers drew blood RNA from unsorted whole blood and extracted germline DNA as well. Preoperatively, peripheral blood was drawn, approximately 4 milliliters in total. The template, around 520 ng total RNA, yielded TCR beta cDNA made with a constant-region primer. Slightly modified ARM-PCR served as the procedure for the TCR beta libraries. These libraries came from three rounds of nested multiplex PCR. TRBV1-TRBV30 forward and Cbeta reverse primers drove the first two approximately 10-cycle rounds. TCRdb independently ran MiXCR on the multiplex PCR reads; one entry per CDR3 protein. The top ten hold approximately 9% of the sample, which has about 300,000 distinct CDR3 sequences, roughly 60% seen once.

The sample is drawn from a study of tumor-infiltrating lymphocytes in primary liver carcinoma. Whole-study context: Patients were men and women aged 30 to 69 years. Each of the growths was stage T1-T3 N0M0, extending roughly 4.2 to 11 cm across.

This TCR was sampled from a man between 35 and 55 years old with primary liver carcinoma and hepatitis B virus infection. The chain couples TRBV6-1 to TRBJ2-1, with TRBD2 identical over 7 bases. The sample consisted of peripheral blood. The CDR3 reads CASSERLAGSYNERLF. The CDR3 DNA is TGTGCCAGTAGTGAGCGTTTAGCGGGCTCCTACAATGAGCGGCTCTTC.